A single sample is the source of the 10 T cell receptor beta chains below, sequenced in a study of T cells in Graves' hyperthyroidism and ophthalmopathy (dated by TCRdb to between 2017 and 2020). The library was made by multiplex PCR. Sequencer: Illumina HiSeq 2000. TCR beta CDR3 regions were amplified from RNA transcripts. For the first round of RT-PCR on the TCR CDR3, the HTBI primer set was used together with the Qiagen OneStep RT-PCR kit. Clones were called with MiXCR by TCRdb after fastp trimmed the public reads at Q25, and only in-frame beta chains were retained. Each CDR3 protein gets just one entry, which takes the most common genes and DNA from the rows behind it. The sample contains 550,000 to 650,000 distinct CDR3 sequences, about 14% of them found a single time. Clones ranked in the top ten supply 14% of the sample. Source material: blood. The receptor source for this set is a woman aged 40 to 50 with Graves' hyperthyroidism.

The rearrangement links TRBV29-1 to TRBJ1-2; possible D gene TRBD1, 5 bases. CDR1 and CDR2 from the germline V gene are SQVTM and ANQGSEA. CDR3 size: 13 residues. V was shortened by 7 bases and J by 0 bases, with 12 bases between the two germline ends. The CDR3 DNA reads as TGCAGCGACCGACAGACTGCTAACTATGGCTACACCTTC. Its translation is CSDRQTANYGYTF.

This clonotype was counted ten times or more. V gene TRBV4-1 combines with J gene TRBJ2-3; D may be TRBD2 (5 bases). Germline CDR1 is MGHRA and CDR2 is YSYEKL. This CDR3 region has 17 residues. The V and J ends lost 5 bases and 3 bases respectively, with 21 bases between them. The CDR3 DNA is TGCGCCAGCAGCGGGTCGTCACGGGCCCGGGGTACAGATACGCAGTATTTT. This codes for CASSGSSRARGTDTQYF.

Of note for this clonotype: The CDR3 does not end in the conserved phenylalanine or tryptophan, so this is likely a read error. This rearrangement joins TRBV28 to TRBJ2-7; 12 positions agree with TRBD2. Trimming cost V 5 bases and J 2 bases; bases outside gene matches: 1. CDR1 is MDHEN, CDR2 SYDVKM, per germline. This CDR3 has 14 amino acids. The CDR3 region has the DNA TGTGCCAGCAGTAGGACTAGCGGGACCTACGAGCAGTACCTC. Encoded protein: CASSRTSGTYEQYL.

Ten or more counts support this clonotype. This chain connects TRBV20-1 to TRBJ2-7, with 12 bases that match TRBD2. Germline trimming cut 3 bases from V and 6 bases from J; bases unmatched to any gene: 18. Germline V CDR1 and CDR2: DFQATT, SNEGSKA (reference sequence). The CDR3 runs to 18 residues. CDR3 amino acids: CSASGLAGGGWATSEQYF. In DNA form, the CDR3 reads TGCAGTGCTAGCGGTCTAGCGGGAGGGGGATGGGCGACTTCCGAGCAGTACTTC.

J is TRBJ2-7 and V is TRBV20-1; D not resolved. CDR3 length: 11 amino acids. Germline V CDR1 and CDR2: DFQATT, SNEGSKA (reference sequence). V was trimmed by 3 bases and J by 7 bases, leaving 10 bases between them. The CDR3: CSASSSFEQYF. CDR3 in DNA: TGCAGTGCTAGTAGTAGCTTTGAGCAGTACTTC.

This clonotype appeared many times. The V call is TRBV3-1, the J call TRBJ1-1; no definite D call. The V and J ends lost 0 bases and 2 bases respectively, with 7 bases between them. CDR1 is LGHDT, CDR2 YNNKEL, per germline (reference sequence). The CDR3 is 14 residues long. CDR3 DNA: TGTGCCAGCAGCCAAGACCCACCTAACACTGAAGCTTTCTTT. Amino acids: CASSQDPPNTEAFF.

This clonotype was picked up many times. The rearrangement joins TRBV20-1 to TRBJ2-1; D unclear. Looked up from germline, CDR1 is DFQATT and CDR2 is SNEGSKA (reference sequence). The CDR3 contains 10 residues. V lost 4 bases and J lost 5, with 3 bases in between. This chain's CDR3 is CSATHNEQFF. DNA of the CDR3: TGCAGTGCTACTCACAATGAGCAGTTCTTC.

This clonotype was recorded many times. The gene calls are TRBV20-1 and TRBJ1-5; D not certain. CDR1 is DFQATT and CDR2 is SNEGSKA in the germline V gene (reference sequence). The CDR3 covers 16 residues. Deletions cut 0 bases from V and 0 bases from J, with 12 bases between. The chain's CDR3 is CSARDLTENSNQPQHF. In DNA form, the CDR3 reads TGCAGTGCTAGAGACCTTACGGAAAATAGCAATCAGCCCCAGCATTTT.

This clonotype was found many times. The CDR3 nucleotides read TGCAGTGCTAGAGGGACACTAGCGGGAGTGAACACCGGGGAGCTGTTTTTT. It specifies CSARGTLAGVNTGELFF. This chain links TRBV20-1 with TRBJ2-2; 11 positions agree with TRBD2. V was clipped by 1 base and J by 1 base; unmatched bases: 5. The CDR3 consists of 17 residues. Germline V gene sequence: CDR1 DFQATT, CDR2 SNEGSKA (reference sequence).

This clonotype was counted at least ten times. The CDR3 DNA is TGTGCCACCAGCAGAGATTTGAAGTCAGCTCTGAACAATGAGCAGTTCTTC. Protein product: CATSRDLKSALNNEQFF. The gene calls are TRBV15 and TRBJ2-1; D unclear. Germline V gene lookup returns CDR1 LNHNV and CDR2 YYDKDF (reference sequence). The CDR3 runs 17 residues. V was clipped by 0 bases and J by 5 bases, with 17 bases between them.